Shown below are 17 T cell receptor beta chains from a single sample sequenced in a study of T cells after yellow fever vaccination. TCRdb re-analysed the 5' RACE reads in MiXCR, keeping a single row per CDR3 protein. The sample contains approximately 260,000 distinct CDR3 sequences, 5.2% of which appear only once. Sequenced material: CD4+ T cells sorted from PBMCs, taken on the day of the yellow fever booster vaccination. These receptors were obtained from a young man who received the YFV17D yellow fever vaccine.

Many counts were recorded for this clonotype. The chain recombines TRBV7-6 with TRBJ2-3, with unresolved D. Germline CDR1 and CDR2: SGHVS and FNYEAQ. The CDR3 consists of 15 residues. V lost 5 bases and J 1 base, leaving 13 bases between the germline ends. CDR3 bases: TGTGCCAGCAGCCCTAGGACCCTTGGCACAGATACGCAGTATTTT. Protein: CASSPRTLGTDTQYF.

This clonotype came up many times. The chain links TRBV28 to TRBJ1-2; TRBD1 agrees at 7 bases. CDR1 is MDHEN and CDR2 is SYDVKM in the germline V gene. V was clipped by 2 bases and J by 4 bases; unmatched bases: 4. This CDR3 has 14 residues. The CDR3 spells CASSLGGGIYGYTF. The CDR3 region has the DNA TGTGCCAGCAGTTTAGGAGGGGGCATCTATGGCTACACCTTC.

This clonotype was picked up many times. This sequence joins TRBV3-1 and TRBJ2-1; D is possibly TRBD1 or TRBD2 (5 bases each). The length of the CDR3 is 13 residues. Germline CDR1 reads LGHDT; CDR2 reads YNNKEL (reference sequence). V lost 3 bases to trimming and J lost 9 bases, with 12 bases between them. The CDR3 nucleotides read TGTGCCAGCAGCCATGTCGTTGGGGGTGAGCAGTTCTTC. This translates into CASSHVVGGEQFF.

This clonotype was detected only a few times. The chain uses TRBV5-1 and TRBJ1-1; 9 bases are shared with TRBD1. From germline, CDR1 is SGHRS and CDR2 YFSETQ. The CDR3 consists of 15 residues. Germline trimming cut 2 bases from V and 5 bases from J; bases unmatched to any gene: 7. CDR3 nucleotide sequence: TGCGCCAGCAGCTTTGACAGGGGGAGTAAAACTGAAGCTTTCTTT. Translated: CASSFDRGSKTEAFF.

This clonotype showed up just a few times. CDR3 coding DNA: TGCGCCAGCAGCCTCCAAGCGGGGCACAACCAAGAGACCCAGTACTTC. This gives the protein CASSLQAGHNQETQYF. The chain recombines TRBV4-3 with TRBJ2-5, with TRBD2 matching 7 bases. The length of the CDR3 is 16 residues. Germline CDR1 and CDR2: LGHNA and YSLEER. The V and J ends lost 4 bases and 0 bases, in that order; junction bases with no gene match: 8.

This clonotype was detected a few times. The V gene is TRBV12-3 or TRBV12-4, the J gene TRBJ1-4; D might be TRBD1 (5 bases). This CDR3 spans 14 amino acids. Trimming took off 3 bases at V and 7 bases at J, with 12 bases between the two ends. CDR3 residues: CASSLGGSREKLFF. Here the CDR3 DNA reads TGTGCCAGCAGTTTGGGGGGGAGTCGTGAAAAACTGTTTTTT.

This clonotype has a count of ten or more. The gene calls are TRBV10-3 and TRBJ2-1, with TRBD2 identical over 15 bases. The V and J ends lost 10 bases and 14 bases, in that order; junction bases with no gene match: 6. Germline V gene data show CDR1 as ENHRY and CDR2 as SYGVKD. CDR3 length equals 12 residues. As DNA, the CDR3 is TGTGCCACCGGACTAGCGGGGGGGCTGGAGTTCTTC. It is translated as CATGLAGGLEFF.

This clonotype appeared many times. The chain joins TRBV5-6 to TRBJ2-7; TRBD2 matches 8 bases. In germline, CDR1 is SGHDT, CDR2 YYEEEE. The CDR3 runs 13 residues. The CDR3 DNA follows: TGTGCCAGCAGCTTGAAAGGACTAGCAAAACTCGGAGTC. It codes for CASSLKGLAKLGV.

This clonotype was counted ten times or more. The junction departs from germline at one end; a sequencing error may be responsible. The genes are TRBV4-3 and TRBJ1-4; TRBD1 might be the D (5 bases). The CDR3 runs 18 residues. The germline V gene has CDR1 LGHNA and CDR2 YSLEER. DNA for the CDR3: TGCGCCAGCAGCCAAGACCCAGGGACCGGGACGAAGAATGAAGAACTGTTTTTT. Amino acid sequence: CASSQDPGTGTKNEELFF.

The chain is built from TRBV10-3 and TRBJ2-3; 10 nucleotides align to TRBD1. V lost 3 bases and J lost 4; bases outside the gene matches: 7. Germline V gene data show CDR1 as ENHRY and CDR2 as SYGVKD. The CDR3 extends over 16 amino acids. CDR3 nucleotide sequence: TGTGCCATCAGTGACTCGACAGGGGGCCCCCCAGATACGCAGTATTTT. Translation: CAISDSTGGPPDTQYF.

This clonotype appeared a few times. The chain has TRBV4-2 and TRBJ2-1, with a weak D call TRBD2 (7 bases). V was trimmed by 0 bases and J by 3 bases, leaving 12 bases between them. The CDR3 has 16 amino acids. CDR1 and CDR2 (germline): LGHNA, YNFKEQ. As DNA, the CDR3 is TGTGCCAGCAGCCAAGATTGGGGGGGCTACTACAATGAGCAGTTCTTC. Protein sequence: CASSQDWGGYYNEQFF.

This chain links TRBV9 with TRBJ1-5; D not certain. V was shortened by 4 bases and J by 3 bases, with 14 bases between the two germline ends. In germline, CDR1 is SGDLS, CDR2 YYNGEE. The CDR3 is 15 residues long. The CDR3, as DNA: TGTGCCAGCAGCCCAAGAGGAGGGTACAATCAGCCCCAGCATTTT. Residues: CASSPRGGYNQPQHF.

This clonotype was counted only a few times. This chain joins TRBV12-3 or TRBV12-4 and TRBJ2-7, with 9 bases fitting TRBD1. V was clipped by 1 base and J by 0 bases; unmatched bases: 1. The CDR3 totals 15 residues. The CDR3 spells CASSLGTGVSYEQYF. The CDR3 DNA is TGTGCCAGCAGTTTAGGGACAGGGGTCTCCTACGAGCAGTACTTC.

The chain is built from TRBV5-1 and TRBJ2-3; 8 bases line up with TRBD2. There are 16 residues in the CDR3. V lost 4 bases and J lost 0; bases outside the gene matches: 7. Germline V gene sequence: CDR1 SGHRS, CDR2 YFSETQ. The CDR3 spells CASSGFGGASTDTQYF. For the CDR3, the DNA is TGCGCCAGCAGCGGTTTCGGGGGGGCGAGCACAGATACGCAGTATTTT.

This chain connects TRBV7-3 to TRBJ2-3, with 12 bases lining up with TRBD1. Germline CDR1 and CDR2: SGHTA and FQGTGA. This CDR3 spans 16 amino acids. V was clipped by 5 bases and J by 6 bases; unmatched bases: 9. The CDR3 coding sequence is TGTGCCAGCAGCCCCCTGGGACAGGGGGCGCCGGATACGCAGTATTTT. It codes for CASSPLGQGAPDTQYF.

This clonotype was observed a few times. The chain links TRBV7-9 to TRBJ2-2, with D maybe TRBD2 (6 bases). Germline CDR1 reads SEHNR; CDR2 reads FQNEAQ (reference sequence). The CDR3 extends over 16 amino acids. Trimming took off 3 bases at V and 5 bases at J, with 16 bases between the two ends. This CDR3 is CASSLMGGSRTGELFF. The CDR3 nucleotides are TGTGCCAGCAGCTTGATGGGGGGATCAAGGACCGGGGAGCTGTTTTTT.

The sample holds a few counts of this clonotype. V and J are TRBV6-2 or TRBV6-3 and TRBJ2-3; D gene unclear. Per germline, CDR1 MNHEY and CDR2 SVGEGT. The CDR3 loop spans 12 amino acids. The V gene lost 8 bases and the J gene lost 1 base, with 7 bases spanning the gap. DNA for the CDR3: TGTGCCAGCCAGCCCCGCACAGATACGCAGTATTTT. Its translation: CASQPRTDTQYF.